This T cell receptor (beta chain) emerged from a study of T-cell memory formation after mild COVID-19. Study background: The two donors had largely donor-specific TCR clusters.

UMIs and sample barcodes were carried by the TCR alpha and TCR beta cDNA libraries that 5'RACE produced using constant-segment primers. TCRdb recomputed calls from the 5' RACE reads with MiXCR, one row per CDR3 protein. The sample lists 50,000 or so distinct CDR3 sequences; 10% to 15% were seen once. Study-level findings and limits: Cross-reactive memory seemingly joined, as some responding clones were found in pre-infection memory.

V trimming: 0 bases; J trimming: 6 bases; junction bases outside the gene matches: 1. CDR3 length equals 13 residues. The germline gives CDR1 LGHNA, CDR2 YNFKEQ. On this clonotype itself: The antigen is not known.

The sample taken for sequencing was PBMCs or a T cell subset sorted from them (not recorded which). The sequence derives from a man between 18 and 35 years old who had mild COVID-19 (a few samples of this study predate the infection). Cell type and time point are not known. J is TRBJ2-7 and V is TRBV4-2; TRBD1 matches 8 bases. The CDR3 reads CASSQDRGREQYF. CDR3 DNA sequence: TGTGCCAGCAGCCAAGACAGGGGGCGCGAGCAGTACTTC.